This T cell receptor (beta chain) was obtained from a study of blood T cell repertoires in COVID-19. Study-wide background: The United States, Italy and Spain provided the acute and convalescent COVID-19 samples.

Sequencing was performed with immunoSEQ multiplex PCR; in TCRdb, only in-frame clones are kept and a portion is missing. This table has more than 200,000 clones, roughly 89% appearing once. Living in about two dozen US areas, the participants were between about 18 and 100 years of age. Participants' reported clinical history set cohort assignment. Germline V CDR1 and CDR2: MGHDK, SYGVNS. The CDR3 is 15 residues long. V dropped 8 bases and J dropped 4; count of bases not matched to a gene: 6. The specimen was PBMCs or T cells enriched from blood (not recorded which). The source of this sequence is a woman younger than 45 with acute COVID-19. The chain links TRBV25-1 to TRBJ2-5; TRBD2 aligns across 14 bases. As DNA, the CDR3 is TGTGCCAGCGGACTAGCGGGGGGCGGGGGAGAGACCCAGTACTTC. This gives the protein CASGLAGGGGETQYF.